This T cell receptor beta chain was observed in a study of CD8+ T cells in alopecia areata. Extraction of RNA preceded its reverse transcription into cDNA, which served as the sequencing template. The data were produced by immunoSEQ multiplex PCR, yet TCRdb's version contains in-frame clones alone and is incomplete. Of under 35,000 clones in the sample, over 65% were seen once. Source material: NKG2D-low CD8+ T cells sorted from blood. This clonotype originated in a human donor with alopecia areata.

The CDR3 nucleotides are TGTGCCAGCAGCCAAGATGGACAGGGAGCCTACGAGCAGTACTTC. Its protein is CASSQDGQGAYEQYF. The gene calls are TRBV4-2 and TRBJ2-7; 8 bases fit TRBD1. This CDR3 spans 15 amino acids. The V and J ends lost 0 bases and 2 bases, in that order; junction bases with no gene match: 3. Germline V gene data show CDR1 as LGHNA and CDR2 as YNFKEQ.